This note documents a single T cell receptor beta chain sequence. The data were obtained in a study of blood T cell repertoires in COVID-19. The table came from immunoSEQ multiplex PCR; TCRdb's copy has only in-frame clones and leaves some out. Of approximately 250,000 clones in the sample, 92% are singletons; the top ten hold about 0.79%. The CDR3 spans 16 residues. In germline, CDR1 is LNHDA, CDR2 SQIVND (reference sequence). Deletions cut 2 bases from V and 0 bases from J, with 13 bases between. This receptor was taken from a young man with COVID-19, enrolled during active disease. The sample was peripheral blood. The chain recombines TRBV19 with TRBJ1-2; D possibly corresponds to TRBD1 (5 bases). The DNA for the CDR3 is TGTGCCAGTAGTATACCTTGGGGCGATTCTAACTATGGCTACACCTTC. This codes for CASSIPWGDSNYGYTF.